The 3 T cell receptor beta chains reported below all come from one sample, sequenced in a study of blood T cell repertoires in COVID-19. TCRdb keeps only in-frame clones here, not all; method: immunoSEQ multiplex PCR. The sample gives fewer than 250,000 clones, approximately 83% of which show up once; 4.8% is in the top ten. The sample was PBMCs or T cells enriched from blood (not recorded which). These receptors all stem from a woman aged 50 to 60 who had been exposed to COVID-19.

CDR3 sequence: CASSARTGGGYEQYF. Here the CDR3 DNA reads TGTGCCAGCAGCGCAAGGACAGGGGGCGGGTACGAGCAGTACTTC. The gene calls are TRBV5-4 and TRBJ2-7, with 11 bases aligning to TRBD1. The CDR3 is 15 residues long. Germline CDR1 reads SGHNT; CDR2 reads YYREEE (reference sequence). Trimming removed 4 bases from V and 4 bases from J; junction bases left unmatched: 7.

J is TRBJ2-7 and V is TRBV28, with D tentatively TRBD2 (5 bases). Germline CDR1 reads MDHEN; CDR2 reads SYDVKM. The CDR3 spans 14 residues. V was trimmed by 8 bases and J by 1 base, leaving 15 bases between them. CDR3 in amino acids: CASSDGRLSYEQYF. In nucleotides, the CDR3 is TGTGCCAGCTCTGACGGCCGACTATCCTACGAGCAGTACTTC.

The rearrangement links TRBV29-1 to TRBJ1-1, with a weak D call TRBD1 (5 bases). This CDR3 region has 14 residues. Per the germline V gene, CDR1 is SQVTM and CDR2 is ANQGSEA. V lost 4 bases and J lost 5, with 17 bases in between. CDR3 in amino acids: CSVVGPEGRTEAFF. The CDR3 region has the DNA TGCAGCGTTGTTGGTCCGGAGGGGAGGACTGAAGCTTTCTTT.